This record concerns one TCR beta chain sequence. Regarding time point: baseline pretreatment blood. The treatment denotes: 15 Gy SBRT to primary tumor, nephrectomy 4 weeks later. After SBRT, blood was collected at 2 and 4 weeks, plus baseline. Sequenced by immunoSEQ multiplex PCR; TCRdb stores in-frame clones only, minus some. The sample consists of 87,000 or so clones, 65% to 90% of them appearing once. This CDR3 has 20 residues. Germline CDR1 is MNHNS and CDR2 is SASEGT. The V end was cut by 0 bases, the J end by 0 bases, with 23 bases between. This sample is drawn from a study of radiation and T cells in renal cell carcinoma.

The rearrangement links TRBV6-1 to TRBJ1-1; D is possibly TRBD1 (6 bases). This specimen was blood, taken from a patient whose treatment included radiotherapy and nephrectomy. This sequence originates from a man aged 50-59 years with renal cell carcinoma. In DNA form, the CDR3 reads TGTGCCAGCAGTGAAGCGGAGGACAGACGACGGGCTATCATGAACACTGAAGCTTTCTTT. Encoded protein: CASSEAEDRRRAIMNTEAFF.